These T cell receptor beta chains were read from a single sample in a study of shared clonotypes between healthy human individuals. Generated by immunoSEQ multiplex PCR, the TCRdb table keeps only in-frame clones and is missing some. The sample lists about 1.1 million clones; around 77% were seen once. Sequenced: memory CD4+ T cells from PBMCs. The receptors derive from a man aged 18-30 years in good health. Some clones in this sample may be carry-over from other donors' samples. CDR3s include the opening cysteine and the closing phenylalanine or tryptophan.

j_call v_call cdr3_aa
TRBJ2-1 TRBV7-6 CASTVETGLNEQFF
TRBJ2-7 TRBV5-1 CASSPTSGPRTYEQYF
TRBJ2-2 TRBV11-2 CASSYNTGELFF
TRBJ2-5 TRBV5-1 CASSPGQGKETQYF
TRBJ1-4 TRBV7-8 CASSLAPSTNEKLFF
TRBJ2-3 TRBV7-3 CASSSGLPTDTQYF
TRBJ2-2 TRBV18 CASSPPSGRGLFTGELFF
TRBJ1-2 TRBV7-8 CASSLVAANYGYTF
TRBJ1-1 TRBV5-8 CASSLRVWTEAFF
TRBJ2-1 TRBV6-1 CASSEAGQGVSEQFF
TRBJ2-1 TRBV14 CASSQGVSSGRNEQFF
TRBJ1-2 TRBV5-8 CASRLGLNYGYTF
TRBJ2-7 TRBV11-2 CASSLTSGGGREQYF
TRBJ2-1 TRBV7-2 CASSFGGVSYNEQFF
TRBJ2-5 TRBV7-3 CASSLPGEETQYF
TRBJ1-1 TRBV29-1 CSAVGGGTEAFF
TRBJ2-1 TRBV5-4 CASSPRTSGRAREQFF
TRBJ2-2 TRBV7-9 CASIAGGANTGELFF
TRBJ1-5 TRBV15 CATSRDRKDQPQHF
TRBJ2-7 TRBV6-5 CASRKKLAGAVEQYF
TRBJ2-2 TRBV5-1 CASSPRSRKLNTGELFF
TRBJ2-6 TRBV11-2 CASRIWGRQSGANVLTF
TRBJ2-3 TRBV6-1 CASRATGGADTQYF
TRBJ2-7 TRBV4-2 CASSQDEGVSYEQYF
TRBJ2-3 TRBV28 CASRENRGGASTDTQYF
TRBJ2-2 TRBV5-1 CASSGTGTSGGELFF
TRBJ2-7 TRBV6-7 CASSYSGRSGYEQYF
TRBJ2-1 TRBV7-2 CASSPVTGLNEQFF
TRBJ2-2 TRBV2 CASRDRPNTGELFF
TRBJ2-7 TRBV6-1 CASSEARSRISYEQYF
TRBJ2-2 TRBV6-5 CASSYSRGTGELFF
TRBJ2-1 TRBV7-9 CASSAQAGTRLGLYEQFF
TRBJ1-5 TRBV19 CASSQLDSSYNQPQHF
TRBJ1-2 TRBV5-8 CASSYLLGQGYGYTF